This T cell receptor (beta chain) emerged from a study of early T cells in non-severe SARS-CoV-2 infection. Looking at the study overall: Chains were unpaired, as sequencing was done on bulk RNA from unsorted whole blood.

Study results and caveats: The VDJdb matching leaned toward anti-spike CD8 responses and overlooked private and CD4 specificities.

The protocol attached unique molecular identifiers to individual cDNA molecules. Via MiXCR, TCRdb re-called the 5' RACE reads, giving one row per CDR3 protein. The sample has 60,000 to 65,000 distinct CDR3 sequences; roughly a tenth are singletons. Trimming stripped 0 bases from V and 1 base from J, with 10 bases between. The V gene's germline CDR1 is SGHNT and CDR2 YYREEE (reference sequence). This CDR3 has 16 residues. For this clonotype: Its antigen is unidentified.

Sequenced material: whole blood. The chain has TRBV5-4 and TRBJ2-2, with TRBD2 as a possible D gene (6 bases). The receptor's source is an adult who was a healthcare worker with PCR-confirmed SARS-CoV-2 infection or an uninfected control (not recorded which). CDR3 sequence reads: CASSLGDFRNTGELFF. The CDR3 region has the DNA TGTGCCAGCAGCTTGGGGGACTTTCGGAACACCGGGGAGCTGTTTTTT.